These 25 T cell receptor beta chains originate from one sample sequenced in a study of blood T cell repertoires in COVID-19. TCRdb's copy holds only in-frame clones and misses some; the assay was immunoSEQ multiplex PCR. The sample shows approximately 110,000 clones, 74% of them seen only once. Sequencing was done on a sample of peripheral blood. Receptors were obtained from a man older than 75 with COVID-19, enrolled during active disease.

CDR3 in amino acids: CASSRAGYSNQPQHF. CDR3 DNA sequence: TGTGCCAGCAGTAGGGCGGGGTATAGCAATCAGCCCCAGCATTTT. This chain links TRBV6-5 with TRBJ1-5; D unclear. V was pared by 5 bases and J by 0 bases, with 11 bases between. The V gene's germline CDR1 is MNHEY and CDR2 SVGAGI. This CDR3 region has 15 residues.

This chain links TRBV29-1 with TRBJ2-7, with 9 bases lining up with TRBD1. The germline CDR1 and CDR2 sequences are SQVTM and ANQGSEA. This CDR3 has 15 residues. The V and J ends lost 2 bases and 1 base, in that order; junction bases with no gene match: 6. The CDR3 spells CSVEWGDRESYEQYF. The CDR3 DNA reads TGCAGCGTTGAATGGGGGGACAGGGAATCCTACGAGCAGTACTTC.

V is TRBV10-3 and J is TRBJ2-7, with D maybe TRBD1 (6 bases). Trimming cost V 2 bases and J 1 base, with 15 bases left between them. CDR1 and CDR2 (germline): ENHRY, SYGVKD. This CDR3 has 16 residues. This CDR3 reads CAISEPNRVGSYEQYF. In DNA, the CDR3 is TGTGCCATCAGTGAGCCTAACAGGGTAGGGTCCTACGAGCAGTACTTC.

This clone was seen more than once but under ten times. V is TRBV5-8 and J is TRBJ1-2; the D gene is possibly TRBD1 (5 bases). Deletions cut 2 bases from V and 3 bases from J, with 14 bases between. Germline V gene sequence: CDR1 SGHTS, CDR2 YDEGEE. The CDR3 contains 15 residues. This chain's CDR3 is CASSFGGVQDYGYTF. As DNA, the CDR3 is TGTGCCAGCAGCTTTGGGGGGGTGCAGGACTATGGCTACACCTTC. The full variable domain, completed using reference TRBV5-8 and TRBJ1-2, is EAGVTQSPTHLIKTRGQQATLRCSPISGHTSVYWYQQALGLGLQFLLWYDEGEERNRGNFPPRFSGRQFPNYSSELNVNALELEDSALYLCASSFGGVQDYGYTFGSGTRLTVV.

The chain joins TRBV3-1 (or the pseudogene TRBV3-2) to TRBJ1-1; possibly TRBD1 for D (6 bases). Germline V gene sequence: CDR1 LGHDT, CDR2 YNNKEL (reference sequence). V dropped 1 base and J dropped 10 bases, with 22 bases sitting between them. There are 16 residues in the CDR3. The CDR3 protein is CASSQATDRSPGIAFF. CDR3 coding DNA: TGTGCCAGCAGCCAAGCTACCGACAGGTCTCCGGGGATAGCTTTCTTT.

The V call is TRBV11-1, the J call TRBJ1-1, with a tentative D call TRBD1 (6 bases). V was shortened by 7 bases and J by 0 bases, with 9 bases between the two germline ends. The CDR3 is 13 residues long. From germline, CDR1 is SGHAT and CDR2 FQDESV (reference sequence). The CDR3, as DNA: TGTGCCAGCAAAGGACAGATGAACACTGAAGCTTTCTTT. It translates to CASKGQMNTEAFF. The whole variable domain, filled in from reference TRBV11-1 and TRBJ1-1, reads EAEVAQSPRYKITEKSQAVAFWCDPISGHATLYWYRQILGQGPELLVQFQDESVVDDSQLPKDRFSAERLKGVDSTLKIQPAELGDSAMYLCASKGQMNTEAFFGQGTRLTVV.

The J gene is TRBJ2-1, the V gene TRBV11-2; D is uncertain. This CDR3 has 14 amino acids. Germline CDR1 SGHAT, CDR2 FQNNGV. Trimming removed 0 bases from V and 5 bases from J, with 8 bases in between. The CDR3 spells CASSLEWQNNEQFF. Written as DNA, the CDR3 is TGTGCCAGCAGCTTAGAATGGCAAAACAATGAGCAGTTCTTC.

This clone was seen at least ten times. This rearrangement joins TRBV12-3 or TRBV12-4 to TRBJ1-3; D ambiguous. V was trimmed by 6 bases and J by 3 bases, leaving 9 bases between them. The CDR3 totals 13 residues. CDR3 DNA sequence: TGTGCCAGCAGCCCCGCAGGTGGAAACACCATATATTTT. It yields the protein CASSPAGGNTIYF.

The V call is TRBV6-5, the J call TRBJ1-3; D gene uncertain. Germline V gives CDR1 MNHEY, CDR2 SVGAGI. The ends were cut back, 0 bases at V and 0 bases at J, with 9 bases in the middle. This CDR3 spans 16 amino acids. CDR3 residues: CASSYSRHHSGNTIYF. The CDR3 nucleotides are TGTGCCAGCAGTTACTCGAGACACCACTCTGGAAACACCATATATTTT.

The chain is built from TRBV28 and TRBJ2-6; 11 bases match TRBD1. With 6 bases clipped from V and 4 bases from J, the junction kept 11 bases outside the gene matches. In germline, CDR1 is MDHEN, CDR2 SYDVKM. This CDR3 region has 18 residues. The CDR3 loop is CASRQTGTGGSGANVLTF. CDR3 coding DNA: TGTGCCAGCAGACAGACCGGGACAGGGGGATCGGGGGCCAACGTCCTGACTTTC. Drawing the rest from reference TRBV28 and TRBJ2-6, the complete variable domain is DVKVTQSSRYLVKRTGEKVFLECVQDMDHENMFWYRQDPGLGLRLIYFSYDVKMKEKGDIPEGYSVSREKKERFSLILESASTNQTSMYLCASRQTGTGGSGANVLTFGAGSRLTVL.

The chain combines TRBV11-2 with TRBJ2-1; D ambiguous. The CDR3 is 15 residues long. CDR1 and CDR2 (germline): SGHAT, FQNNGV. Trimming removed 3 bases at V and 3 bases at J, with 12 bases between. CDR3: CASSFPLAGYNEQFF. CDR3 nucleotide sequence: TGTGCCAGCAGCTTCCCCCTCGCAGGCTACAATGAGCAGTTCTTC.

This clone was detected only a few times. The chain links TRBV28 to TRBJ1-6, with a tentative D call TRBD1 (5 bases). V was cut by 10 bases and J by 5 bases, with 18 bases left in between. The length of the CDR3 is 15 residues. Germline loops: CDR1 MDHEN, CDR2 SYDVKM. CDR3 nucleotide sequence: TGTGCCACCGCTACCACGGGGGGGGATAATTCACCCCTCCACTTT. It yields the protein CATATTGGDNSPLHF.

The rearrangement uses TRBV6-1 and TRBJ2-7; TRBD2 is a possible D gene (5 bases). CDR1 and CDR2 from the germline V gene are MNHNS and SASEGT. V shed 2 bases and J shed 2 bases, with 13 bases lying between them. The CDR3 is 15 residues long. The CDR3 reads CASSELGGQTYEQYF. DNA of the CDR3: TGTGCCAGCAGTGAATTAGGCGGGCAGACCTACGAGCAGTACTTC.

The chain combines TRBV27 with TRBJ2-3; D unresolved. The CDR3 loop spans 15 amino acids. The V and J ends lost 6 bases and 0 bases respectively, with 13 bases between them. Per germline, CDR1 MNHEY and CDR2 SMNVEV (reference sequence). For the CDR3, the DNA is TGTGCCAGCAGGCCCAGTCTCCCTAGCACAGATACGCAGTATTTT. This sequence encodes CASRPSLPSTDTQYF.

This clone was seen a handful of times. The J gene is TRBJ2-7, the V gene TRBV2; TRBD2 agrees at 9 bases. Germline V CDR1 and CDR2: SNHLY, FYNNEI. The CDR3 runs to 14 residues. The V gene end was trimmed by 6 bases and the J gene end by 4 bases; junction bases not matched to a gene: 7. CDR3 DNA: TGTGCCAGCAGCGCATCGACTAGCGGATACGAGCAGTACTTC. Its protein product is CASSASTSGYEQYF.

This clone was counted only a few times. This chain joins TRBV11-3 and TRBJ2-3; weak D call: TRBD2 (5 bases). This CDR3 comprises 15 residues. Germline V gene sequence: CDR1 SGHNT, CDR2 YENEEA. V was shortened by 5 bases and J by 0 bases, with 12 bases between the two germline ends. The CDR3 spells CASSLSGTSTDTQYF. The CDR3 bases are TGTGCCAGCAGCCTCAGCGGTACTAGCACAGATACGCAGTATTTT.

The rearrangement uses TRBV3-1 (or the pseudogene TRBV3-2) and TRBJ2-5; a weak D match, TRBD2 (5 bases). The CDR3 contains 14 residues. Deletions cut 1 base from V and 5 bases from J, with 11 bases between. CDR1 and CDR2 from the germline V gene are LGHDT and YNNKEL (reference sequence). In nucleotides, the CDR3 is TGTGCCAGCAGCCAAGGAGGGAGAGGGGAGACCCAGTACTTC. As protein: CASSQGGRGETQYF.

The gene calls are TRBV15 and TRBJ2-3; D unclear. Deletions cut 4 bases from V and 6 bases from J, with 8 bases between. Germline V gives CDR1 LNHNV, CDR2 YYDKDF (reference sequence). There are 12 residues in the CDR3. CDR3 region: CATSNFRDTQYF. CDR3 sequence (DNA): TGTGCCACCAGCAACTTCCGGGATACGCAGTATTTT. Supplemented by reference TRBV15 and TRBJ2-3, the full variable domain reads DAMVIQNPRYQVTQFGKPVTLSCSQTLNHNVMYWYQQKSSQAPKLLFHYYDKDFNNEADTPDNFQSRRPNTSFCFLDIRSPGLGDTAMYLCATSNFRDTQYFGPGTRLTVL.

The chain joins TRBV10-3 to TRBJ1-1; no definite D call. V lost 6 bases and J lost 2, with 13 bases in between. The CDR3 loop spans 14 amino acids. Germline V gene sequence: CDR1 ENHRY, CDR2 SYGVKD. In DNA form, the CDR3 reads TGTGCCATCAGAGGACGGGAACCCAACACTGAAGCTTTCTTT. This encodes CAIRGREPNTEAFF.

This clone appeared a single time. The DNA for the CDR3 is TGTGCCAGTAGTTCGATGGGGGGGAACACTGAAGCTTTCTTT. It encodes CASSSMGGNTEAFF. V usage is TRBV19 and J usage is TRBJ1-1; D is perhaps TRBD1 (5 bases). The CDR3 runs 14 residues. Trimming took off 5 bases at V and 1 base at J, with 11 bases between the two ends. Per the germline V gene, CDR1 is LNHDA and CDR2 is SQIVND (reference sequence).

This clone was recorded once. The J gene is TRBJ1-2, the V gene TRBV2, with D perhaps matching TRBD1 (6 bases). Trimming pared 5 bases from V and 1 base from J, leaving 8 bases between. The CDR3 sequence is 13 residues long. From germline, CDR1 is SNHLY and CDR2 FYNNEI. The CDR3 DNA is TGTGCCAGCAGTAAGGACAGTAACTATGGCTACACCTTC. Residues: CASSKDSNYGYTF. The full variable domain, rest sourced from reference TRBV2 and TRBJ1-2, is EPEVTQTPSHQVTQMGQEVILRCVPISNHLYFYWYRQILGQKVEFLVSFYNNEISEKSEIFDDQFSVERPDGSNFTLKIRSTKLEDSAMYFCASSKDSNYGYTFGSGTRLTVV.

The CDR3 coding sequence is TGTGCCAGTAGTATGGGACAGCCTCACAATGAGCAGTTCTTC. Translating gives CASSMGQPHNEQFF. The V call is TRBV19, the J call TRBJ2-1; 7 nucleotides agree with TRBD1. Germline values: CDR1 LNHDA, CDR2 SQIVND (reference sequence). V gave up 3 bases and J gave up 5 bases; unmatched junction bases: 4. The CDR3 sequence is 14 residues long. Filled out from reference TRBV19 and TRBJ2-1, the complete variable domain reads DGGITQSPKYLFRKEGQNVTLSCEQNLNHDAMYWYRQDPGQGLRLIYYSQIVNDFQKGDIAEGYSVSREKKESFPLTVTSAQKNPTAFYLCASSMGQPHNEQFFGPGTRLTVL.

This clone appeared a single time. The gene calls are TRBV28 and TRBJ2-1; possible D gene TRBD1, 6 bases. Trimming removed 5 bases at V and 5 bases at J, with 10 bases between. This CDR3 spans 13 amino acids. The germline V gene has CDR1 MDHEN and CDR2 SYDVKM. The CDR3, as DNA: TGTGCCAGCAGTCGCAGGGGACACAATGAGCAGTTCTTC. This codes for CASSRRGHNEQFF.

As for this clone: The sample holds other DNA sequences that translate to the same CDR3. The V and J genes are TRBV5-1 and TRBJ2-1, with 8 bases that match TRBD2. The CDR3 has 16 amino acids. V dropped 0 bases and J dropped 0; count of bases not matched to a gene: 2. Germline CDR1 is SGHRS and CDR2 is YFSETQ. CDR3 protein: CASSLASGSSYNEQFF. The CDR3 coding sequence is TGCGCCAGCAGCTTGGCCAGCGGGAGCTCCTACAATGAGCAGTTCTTC.

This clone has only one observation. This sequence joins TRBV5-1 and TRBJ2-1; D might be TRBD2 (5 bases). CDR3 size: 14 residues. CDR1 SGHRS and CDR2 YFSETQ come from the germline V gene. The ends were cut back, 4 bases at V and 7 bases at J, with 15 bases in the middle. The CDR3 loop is CASSETASGNEQFF. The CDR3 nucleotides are TGCGCCAGCAGCGAAACTGCTTCGGGAAATGAGCAGTTCTTC.